The 3 T cell receptor beta chains listed next were all sequenced from one sample in a study of blood T cell repertoires in COVID-19. Assay: immunoSEQ multiplex PCR; the TCRdb copy retains only in-frame clones and omits some. The profile shows over 110,000 clones, about nine tenths of them singletons. Material: peripheral blood. These receptors all come from a human donor in a cohort sampled during active COVID-19.

J is TRBJ2-1 and V is TRBV7-2, with 9 bases that match TRBD1. Germline-derived CDR1 and CDR2 are SGHTA and FQGNSA. V lost 0 bases to trimming and J lost 6 bases; unmatched junction nucleotides: 3. The CDR3 extends over 15 amino acids. The CDR3 is CASSLAGTGFNEQFF. The CDR3 nucleotides are TGTGCCAGCAGCTTAGCCGGGACAGGGTTCAATGAGCAGTTCTTC.

The J gene is TRBJ1-6, the V gene TRBV5-1, with 7 bases that match TRBD1. Per germline, CDR1 SGHRS and CDR2 YFSETQ. There are 14 residues in the CDR3. The V segment lost 0 bases and the J segment 10 bases; nucleotides outside the gene matches: 4. As DNA, the CDR3 is TGCGCCAGCAGCTTGGGCCAGGGGGAGTCACCCCTCCACTTT. Translated, it gives CASSLGQGESPLHF.

This clone was observed once. The gene calls are TRBV9 and TRBJ1-2, with D perhaps matching TRBD1 (6 bases). In germline, CDR1 is SGDLS, CDR2 YYNGEE. Trimming stripped 0 bases from V and 2 bases from J, with 8 bases between. This CDR3 has 14 residues. The CDR3 region is CASSVEGGNYGYTF. CDR3 DNA: TGTGCCAGCAGCGTAGAGGGGGGGAACTATGGCTACACCTTC.